Listed here are 32 T cell receptor beta chains from one sample, sequenced in a study of T cells in Graves' hyperthyroidism and ophthalmopathy. RNA transcripts provided the source from which TCR beta CDR3 regions were amplified. HTBI primers were used for first-round RT-PCR of the TCR CDR3. TCRdb used MiXCR to reprocess the multiplex PCR reads, holding one entry per CDR3 protein. This sample has fewer than 500,000 distinct CDR3 sequences, with around 15% found just once. The sequencing sample was made of blood. Every receptor here comes from a man younger than 30 with Graves' ophthalmopathy.

This clonotype was seen many times. The chain joins TRBV27 to TRBJ2-7; 8 bases map to TRBD2. Germline V gene data show CDR1 as MNHEY and CDR2 as SMNVEV (reference sequence). The CDR3 extends over 15 amino acids. With V trimmed by 0 bases and J by 7 bases, 8 bases remained unmatched. CDR3 in DNA: TGTGCCAGCAGTTTATCCAGCGGGAGAAGTAGGGAGCAGTACTTC. Translated, it gives CASSLSSGRSREQYF.

V is TRBV7-8 and J is TRBJ1-1, with D possibly TRBD1 on 5 matching bases. V lost 4 bases and J 6 bases, leaving 18 bases between the germline ends. There are 15 residues in the CDR3. CDR1 and CDR2 (germline): SGHVS, FQNEAQ. This CDR3 is CASSSYTGQGAEAFF. CDR3 DNA: TGTGCCAGCAGCTCCTACACGGGGCAAGGGGCTGAAGCTTTCTTT.

This clonotype was detected ten times or more. The gene calls are TRBV20-1 and TRBJ2-7; 8 nucleotides agree with TRBD2. V was pared by 0 bases and J by 3 bases, with 10 bases of the junction left unmatched. Looked up from germline, CDR1 is DFQATT and CDR2 is SNEGSKA (reference sequence). The CDR3 runs to 16 residues. CDR3 amino acids: CSARDLNGRANYEQYF. For the CDR3, the DNA is TGCAGTGCTAGAGATCTTAACGGGAGGGCCAACTACGAGCAGTACTTC.

This clonotype has just a few counts. The rearrangement joins TRBV6-4 to TRBJ1-2; D unresolved. CDR1 MRHNA and CDR2 SNTAGT come from the germline V gene. The CDR3 sequence is 14 residues long. V was clipped by 6 bases and J by 8 bases, with 19 bases between them. CDR3 protein: CASRASDLLGGYTF. The CDR3 DNA reads TGTGCCAGCAGAGCCTCGGACCTTCTAGGCGGCTACACCTTC.

This clonotype was found many times. The genes are TRBV30 and TRBJ1-5, with 7 bases matching TRBD1. CDR1 and CDR2 from the germline V gene are GTSNPN and SVGIG (reference sequence). The CDR3 spans 14 residues. The J segment lost 1 base and the V segment lost 4 bases, leaving 4 bases of the junction unmatched. CDR3 nucleotides: TGTGCCTGGAACAGGGGTTTCAGCAATCAGCCCCAGCATTTT. Translation gives CAWNRGFSNQPQHF.

This clonotype has a handful of counts. The genes are TRBV19 and TRBJ2-2, with TRBD2 matching over 10 bases. CDR3 length: 15 residues. In germline, CDR1 is LNHDA, CDR2 SQIVND (reference sequence). The V segment lost 1 base and the J segment 5 bases; nucleotides outside the gene matches: 1. The CDR3 bases are TGTGCCAGTAGTATAGTAGCGGGGGGAACCGGGGAGCTGTTTTTT. This translates into CASSIVAGGTGELFF.

The V gene is TRBV5-6, the J gene TRBJ1-2; D ambiguous. The CDR3 has 14 amino acids. Trimming pared 5 bases from V and 4 bases from J, leaving 15 bases between. CDR1 and CDR2 (germline): SGHDT, YYEEEE. Written as DNA, the CDR3 is TGTGCCAGCAGGCTGTACGGGATGGCCTATGGCTACACCTTC. This codes for CASRLYGMAYGYTF.

The chain recombines TRBV25-1 with TRBJ1-1; possible D gene TRBD1, 6 bases. V gave up 2 bases and J gave up 2 bases, with 9 bases separating them. CDR1 and CDR2 (germline): MGHDK, SYGVNS. The CDR3 totals 14 residues. DNA for the CDR3: TGTGCCAGCAGTGAACCGACAGGTAACACTGAAGCTTTCTTT. Protein sequence: CASSEPTGNTEAFF.

As regards this clonotype: The junction differs from germline at one of its ends, possibly a read error. The V gene is TRBV11-3, the J gene TRBJ2-6, with TRBD1 identical over 7 bases. The CDR3 loop spans 15 amino acids. CDR1 is SGHNT and CDR2 is YENEEA in the germline V gene. The CDR3 is CSSSLQGPGANVLTF. For the CDR3, the DNA is TGTTCCAGCAGCTTACAGGGGCCTGGGGCCAACGTCCTGACTTTC.

Regarding this clonotype: A read error may explain this, as a much larger clone is one base away. This CDR3 fails to terminate in the conserved phenylalanine or tryptophan, so it likely reflects a read error. V is TRBV3-1 and J is TRBJ1-5, with 11 bases lining up with TRBD1. V was clipped by 4 bases and J by 6 bases; unmatched bases: 5. The CDR3 totals 15 residues. Germline-derived CDR1 and CDR2 are LGHDT and YNNKEL (reference sequence). CDR3 coding DNA: TGTGCCAGCAGCCTGGGACAGGGGGTGGTTCAGCCCCAGCATCTT. Amino acids: CASSLGQGVVQPQHL.

The chain couples TRBV6-5 to TRBJ1-1; no clear D. Germline CDR1 reads MNHEY; CDR2 reads SVGAGI. V lost 2 bases and J lost 0, with 7 bases in between. CDR3 size: 14 residues. The CDR3, as DNA: TGTGCCAGCAGTTACACGGAAGTGAACACTGAAGCTTTCTTT. Its protein is CASSYTEVNTEAFF.

There are a few counts of this clonotype. The genes are TRBV19 and TRBJ2-7, with TRBD1 identical over 7 bases. CDR1 LNHDA and CDR2 SQIVND come from the germline V gene (reference sequence). This CDR3 spans 15 amino acids. After removal of 7 bases from V and 1 base from J, the junction contained 10 bases not matched to a gene. The CDR3 DNA reads as TGTGCCAGTACAAGACAGGGCTCCACTTCCTACGAGCAGTACTTC. Protein: CASTRQGSTSYEQYF.

This clonotype was picked up many times. The rearrangement joins TRBV20-1 to TRBJ2-3; D is undetermined. This CDR3 has 11 residues. Germline V CDR1 and CDR2: DFQATT, SNEGSKA (reference sequence). Trimming stripped 7 bases from V and 2 bases from J, with 7 bases between. Here the CDR3 reads CSDIFTDTQYF. As DNA, the CDR3 is TGCAGTGATATCTTCACAGATACGCAGTATTTT.

Many counts were recorded for this clonotype. V usage is TRBV5-1 and J usage is TRBJ1-1, with a possible D match to TRBD1 (5 bases). This CDR3 has 14 amino acids. CDR1 is SGHRS, CDR2 YFSETQ, per germline. Trimming removed 0 bases from V and 6 bases from J, with 12 bases in between. The CDR3 is CASSLAGRDPEAFF. The DNA for the CDR3 is TGCGCCAGCAGCTTGGCCGGCAGGGACCCTGAAGCTTTCTTT.

The chain links TRBV15 to TRBJ1-2; D unresolved. The germline gives CDR1 LNHNV, CDR2 YYDKDF (reference sequence). The CDR3 is 14 residues long. V was cut by 6 bases and J by 2 bases, with 13 bases left in between. CDR3 coding DNA: TGTGCCACCAGTTTAGAGGGCCTCAACTATGGCTACACCTTC. This gives the protein CATSLEGLNYGYTF. Drawing the rest from reference TRBV15 and TRBJ1-2, the complete variable domain is DAMVIQNPRYQVTQFGKPVTLSCSQTLNHNVMYWYQQKSSQAPKLLFHYYDKDFNNEADTPDNFQSRRPNTSFCFLDIRSPGLGDTAMYLCATSLEGLNYGYTFGSGTRLTVV.

This clonotype was detected ten times or more. This sequence joins TRBV3-1 and TRBJ1-2; TRBD1 might be the D (6 bases). The CDR3 consists of 14 residues. Germline V lookup: CDR1 LGHDT, CDR2 YNNKEL (reference sequence). V lost 0 bases and J 2 bases, leaving 7 bases between the germline ends. The CDR3 loop reads CASSQEGGNYGYTF. For the CDR3, the DNA is TGTGCCAGCAGCCAAGAAGGGGGGAACTATGGCTACACCTTC. The full variable domain, its missing parts supplied by reference TRBV3-1 and TRBJ1-2, is DTAVSQTPKYLVTQMGNDKSIKCEQNLGHDTMYWYKQDSKKFLKIMFSYNNKELIINETVPNRFSPKSPDKAHLNLHINSLELGDSAVYFCASSQEGGNYGYTFGSGTRLTVV.

Only a few counts were recorded for this clonotype. CDR3 amino acids: CASSFDVGGSYEQYF. CDR3 DNA sequence: TGTGCCAGCAGTTTCGATGTCGGGGGCTCCTACGAGCAGTACTTC. This sequence joins TRBV27 and TRBJ2-7, with D maybe TRBD2 (6 bases). CDR1 and CDR2 (germline): MNHEY, SMNVEV (reference sequence). The CDR3 consists of 15 residues. V was cut by 3 bases and J by 0 bases, with 12 bases left in between.

The sample holds many counts of this clonotype. V usage is TRBV6-6 and J usage is TRBJ1-3; D is ambiguous. V lost 2 bases to trimming and J lost 0 bases, with 8 bases between them. The CDR3 runs 15 residues. Germline V lookup: CDR1 MNHNY, CDR2 SVGAGI (reference sequence). The CDR3 nucleotides read TGTGCCAGCAGTTACCGAAGGTCCTCTGGAAACACCATATATTTT. Translated, it gives CASSYRRSSGNTIYF.

Many counts were recorded for this clonotype. This chain links TRBV20-1 with TRBJ2-6; D is unresolved. Germline loops: CDR1 DFQATT, CDR2 SNEGSKA (reference sequence). The CDR3 totals 14 residues. The V gene lost 5 bases and the J gene lost 0 bases, with 8 bases spanning the gap. CDR3 protein: CSAPSGSGANVLTF. In DNA, the CDR3 is TGCAGTGCTCCGTCCGGCTCTGGGGCCAACGTCCTGACTTTC.

Turning to this clonotype: It may be a read error: a sequence one base away is much more abundant. The chain couples TRBV6-5 to TRBJ2-3; D might be TRBD2 (5 bases). Germline V CDR1 and CDR2: MNHEY, SVGAGI. Trimming took off 2 bases at V and 8 bases at J, with 11 bases between the two ends. The CDR3 loop spans 13 amino acids. CDR3 protein: CASSYPGKGTQYF. CDR3 in DNA: TGTGCCAGCAGTTACCCCGGGAAGGGTACGCAGTATTTT.

This clonotype was counted between two and nine times. The V and J genes are TRBV7-9 and TRBJ1-4; 9 bases line up with TRBD1. The CDR3 consists of 15 residues. Germline V gene lookup returns CDR1 SEHNR and CDR2 FQNEAQ (reference sequence). The V gene end was trimmed by 5 bases and the J gene end by 7 bases; junction bases not matched to a gene: 8. This chain's CDR3 is CASSAQTGGGEKLFF. DNA of the CDR3: TGTGCCAGCAGCGCCCAGACAGGGGGGGGTGAAAAACTGTTTTTT. Together with reference TRBV7-9 and TRBJ1-4, the CDR3 gives the full variable domain: DTGVSQNPRHKITKRGQNVTFRCDPISEHNRLYWYRQTLGQGPEFLTYFQNEAQLEKSRLLSDRFSAERPKGSFSTLEIQRTEQGDSAMYLCASSAQTGGGEKLFFGSGTQLSVL.

This clonotype was recorded at least ten times. The chain combines TRBV7-8 with TRBJ2-3, with 10 bases identical to TRBD2. Germline V gene data show CDR1 as SGHVS and CDR2 as FQNEAQ. The CDR3 runs 18 residues. V lost 5 bases, J lost 0 bases, and 11 bases stayed unmatched. The CDR3 loop reads CASSLLAGVTTSTDTQYF. The CDR3 DNA follows: TGTGCCAGCAGCCTGCTAGCGGGGGTTACTACTAGCACAGATACGCAGTATTTT.

This clonotype has ten or more counts. This chain connects TRBV9 to TRBJ1-2; D is ambiguous. V gave up 4 bases and J gave up 8 bases, with 21 bases separating them. CDR1 is SGDLS, CDR2 YYNGEE, per germline. The CDR3 runs to 15 residues. CDR3 amino acids: CASSPPGKEVGGYTF. The CDR3 coding sequence is TGTGCCAGCAGCCCCCCGGGGAAGGAGGTGGGCGGCTACACCTTC.

This clonotype was picked up many times. V usage is TRBV5-8 and J usage is TRBJ1-5, with no clear D. Germline-derived CDR1 and CDR2 are SGHTS and YDEGEE. The CDR3 consists of 15 residues. V was clipped by 3 bases and J by 1 base, with 11 bases between them. DNA for the CDR3: TGTGCCAGCAGCTGGAGGTATGCGAGCAATCAGCCCCAGCATTTT. Translating it yields CASSWRYASNQPQHF.

This clonotype was picked up a small number of times. This rearrangement joins TRBV4-1 to TRBJ2-5, with 9 positions matching TRBD1. From germline, CDR1 is MGHRA and CDR2 YSYEKL. V lost 2 bases to trimming and J lost 3 bases; unmatched junction nucleotides: 7. The CDR3 contains 16 residues. CDR3 protein: CASSQPGTGTKETQYF. The DNA of the CDR3 is TGCGCCAGCAGCCAACCTGGGACAGGGACAAAAGAGACCCAGTACTTC.

This clonotype has just a few counts. The CDR3 protein is CASSTSMSSGANVLTF. In nucleotides, the CDR3 is TGCGCCAGCAGCACATCCATGAGCTCTGGGGCCAACGTCCTGACTTTC. The chain carries TRBV5-1 and TRBJ2-6, with unresolved D. V lost 4 bases to trimming and J lost 0 bases, with 11 bases between them. This CDR3 comprises 16 residues. Germline CDR1 SGHRS, CDR2 YFSETQ.

This clonotype came up many times. The chain carries TRBV7-9 and TRBJ2-7; TRBD2 is a possible D gene (9 bases). CDR3 length: 19 residues. Per the germline V gene, CDR1 is SEHNR and CDR2 is FQNEAQ (reference sequence). Trimming removed 5 bases at V and 4 bases at J, with 30 bases between. The CDR3 nucleotides are TGTGCCAGCAGCACCTTGGACAGGGAGGCTAGCGGGGACTCTTACGAGCAGTACTTC. This gives the protein CASSTLDREASGDSYEQYF.

The V gene is TRBV11-3, the J gene TRBJ2-1, with 9 nucleotides matching TRBD2. Trimming removed 0 bases from V and 7 bases from J; junction bases left unmatched: 7. The CDR3 runs 16 residues. Germline CDR1 SGHNT, CDR2 YENEEA. CDR3 residues: CASSLDGREGLNEQFF. The CDR3 DNA is TGTGCCAGCAGCTTAGATGGGCGGGAGGGCCTGAATGAGCAGTTCTTC.

The chain uses TRBV29-1 and TRBJ2-2; tentative D call: TRBD1 (5 bases). V was cut by 4 bases and J by 1 base, with 13 bases left in between. Germline V CDR1 and CDR2: SQVTM, ANQGSEA. The CDR3 runs 15 residues. CDR3: CSVGLQDMNTGELFF. CDR3 sequence (DNA): TGCAGCGTTGGTTTACAGGACATGAACACCGGGGAGCTGTTTTTT.

The chain is built from TRBV6-2 or TRBV6-3 and TRBJ2-3, with 14 bases fitting TRBD2. Looked up from germline, CDR1 is MNHEY and CDR2 is SVGEGT. The CDR3 has 19 amino acids. With 0 bases clipped from V and 5 bases from J, the junction kept 10 bases outside the gene matches. The CDR3 spells CASSYSGSGLAGVQDTQYF. Here the CDR3 DNA reads TGTGCCAGCAGTTACTCAGGTTCGGGACTAGCGGGGGTGCAAGATACGCAGTATTTT.

This clonotype was seen ten or more times. The CDR3 DNA is TGCGCCAGCAGCAGAGGGTCCAGCGGCTACACCTTC. This gives the protein CASSRGSSGYTF. The chain uses TRBV5-1 and TRBJ1-2; no clear D gene. This CDR3 has 12 residues. Germline lookup yields CDR1 SGHRS and CDR2 YFSETQ. The V end was cut by 4 bases, the J end by 8 bases, with 12 bases between.

The rearrangement links TRBV7-9 to TRBJ1-6; weak D call: TRBD1 (5 bases). Germline CDR1 reads SEHNR; CDR2 reads FQNEAQ (reference sequence). V was cut by 5 bases and J by 0 bases, with 11 bases left in between. The CDR3 is 16 amino acids. The CDR3 DNA reads TGTGCCAGCAGCGCATACAGGAGCTCCTATAATTCACCCCTCCACTTT. It specifies CASSAYRSSYNSPLHF.